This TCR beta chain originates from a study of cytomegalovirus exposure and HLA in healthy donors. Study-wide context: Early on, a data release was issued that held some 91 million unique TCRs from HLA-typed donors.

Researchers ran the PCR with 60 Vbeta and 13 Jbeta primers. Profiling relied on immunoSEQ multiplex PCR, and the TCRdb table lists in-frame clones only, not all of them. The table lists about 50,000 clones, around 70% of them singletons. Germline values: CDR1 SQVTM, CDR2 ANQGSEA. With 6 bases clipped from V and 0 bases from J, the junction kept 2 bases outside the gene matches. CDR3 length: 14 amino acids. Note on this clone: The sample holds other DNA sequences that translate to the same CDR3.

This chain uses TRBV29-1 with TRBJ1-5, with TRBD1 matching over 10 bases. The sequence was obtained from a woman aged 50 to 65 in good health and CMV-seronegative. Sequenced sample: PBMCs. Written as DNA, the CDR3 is TGCAGCGTAGGGACAGGGGATAGCAATCAGCCCCAGCATTTT. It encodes CSVGTGDSNQPQHF.